The rows below give T cell receptor beta chains drawn from one sample of a study of shared clonotypes between healthy human individuals. The data were produced by immunoSEQ multiplex PCR, yet TCRdb's version contains in-frame clones alone and is incomplete. The table has 650,000 to 750,000 clones, approximately 75% seen once; the top ten hold around 2%. The specimen sequenced was memory CD4+ T cells sorted from blood. The source of these receptors is a woman aged 25-40 years in good health. CDR3s include the opening cysteine and the closing phenylalanine or tryptophan. Fields, in order: clone size, D gene, J gene, V gene, CDR3 DNA, CDR3 protein. A D gene is named only where the DNA matches it firmly. Size is omitted from some rows. Given values are once, few, many or a class for expanded clones.

NA | TRBD2 | TRBJ2-7 | TRBV7-7 | TGTGCCAGCAGCACGCGACTAGCGGGAGTTGGATTGGGTTACGAGCAGTACTTC | CASSTRLAGVGLGYEQYF
NA | NA | TRBJ1-4 | TRBV2 | TGTGCCAGCAGTACACAGGGAGAAAAACTGTTTTTT | CASSTQGEKLFF
NA | NA | TRBJ1-3 | TRBV11-2 | TGTGCCAGCAGCGAACAGACCGGCTCTGGAAACACCATATATTTT | CASSEQTGSGNTIYF
few | NA | TRBJ1-1 | TRBV19 | TGTGCCAGTAGCCGCCTTGTCTCAAACACTGAAGCTTTCTTT | CASSRLVSNTEAFF
few | TRBD2 | TRBJ2-1 | TRBV5-1 | TGCGCCAGCAGCTTGGACAGCGGGAGCTATAATGAGCAGTTCTTC | CASSLDSGSYNEQFF
NA | TRBD1 | TRBJ2-1 | TRBV5-1 | TGCGCCAGCAGCGTGGGACAGGTCTCCTACAATGAGCAGTTCTTC | CASSVGQVSYNEQFF
few | NA | TRBJ2-5 | TRBV5-1 | TGCGCCAGCAGCTTGAGGTCGGACCAAGAGACCCAGTACTTC | CASSLRSDQETQYF
NA | NA | TRBJ2-3 | TRBV7-9 | TGTGCCAGCAGCTTCTATACGGGCCCCAACACAGATACGCAGTATTTT | CASSFYTGPNTDTQYF
NA | NA | TRBJ1-2 | TRBV7-9 | TGTGCCAGCAGCTCCCCTTCTGACAGTTTCGGTGGCTACACCTTC | CASSSPSDSFGGYTF
many | TRBD1 | TRBJ1-1 | TRBV7-8 | TGTGCCAGCAGCTTAGCCCCGGACAGGGGGCCGAACACTGAAGCTTTCTTT | CASSLAPDRGPNTEAFF
NA | TRBD2 | TRBJ2-7 | TRBV6-6 | TGTGCCAGCAGTCACCCGACTAGCGGTACCTACGAGCAGTACTTC | CASSHPTSGTYEQYF
NA | NA | TRBJ2-5 | TRBV29-1 | TGCAGCGTTGGCAGCGACGGGGAGACCCAGTACTTC | CSVGSDGETQYF
few | TRBD2 | TRBJ2-1 | TRBV7-2 | TGTGCCAGCAGCTACCTAGCGGCCCATGAGCAGTTCTTC | CASSYLAAHEQFF
NA | NA | TRBJ1-1 | TRBV5-1 | TGCGCCAGCAGCTCCCCTACCGTGAGCGCCGAAGCTTTCTTT | CASSSPTVSAEAFF
NA | NA | TRBJ1-2 | TRBV29-1 | TGCAGCGTTTCGGGACGGAATTATCAGGGCTACACCTTC | CSVSGRNYQGYTF
NA | NA | TRBJ1-2 | TRBV7-9 | TGTGCCAGCAGCCCTGATAACTATGGCTACACCTTC | CASSPDNYGYTF
NA | NA | TRBJ1-2 | TRBV28 | TGTGCCAGCAGTTCCCAACAGATTAACTATGGCTACACCTTC | CASSSQQINYGYTF
NA | NA | TRBJ1-5 | TRBV29-1 | TGCAGCGTTATGGCAGGGGGCAATCAGCCCCAGCATTTT | CSVMAGGNQPQHF
NA | NA | TRBJ1-1 | TRBV19 | TGTGCCAGTAGTATAGCAGGGCTGAACACTGAAGCTTTCTTT | CASSIAGLNTEAFF
NA | NA | TRBJ1-4 | TRBV5-1 | TGCGCCAGCAGCTCCGAGCTAGAAAATGAAAAACTGTTTTTT | CASSSELENEKLFF
NA | TRBD2 | TRBJ2-6 | TRBV11-2 | TGTGCCAGCAGCTCTATGGCGGGGGTCGGGGCCAACGTCCTGACTTTC | CASSSMAGVGANVLTF
NA | NA | TRBJ2-7 | TRBV10-2 | TGCGCCAGCAGGCACCCAGGGGTTTCTGGTCACGAGCAGTACTTC | CASRHPGVSGHEQYF
NA | NA | TRBJ2-5 | TRBV18 | TGTGCCAGCTCCACGGAGGCAGAGACCCAGTACTTC | CASSTEAETQYF
few | NA | TRBJ2-3 | TRBV5-4 | TGTGCCAGCAGCGCCCGGGGAGGCGCACTAATTTATACGCAGTATTTT | CASSARGGALIYTQYF